This T cell receptor (beta chain) was sequenced during a study of cytomegalovirus exposure and HLA in healthy donors. This CDR3 contains 12 residues. Trimming took 7 bases from V and 3 from J; bases not matched to a gene: 2. The germline V gene encodes CDR1 SGHNT and CDR2 YYREEE (reference sequence). PCR primers comprised 60 Vbeta and 13 Jbeta primers. Repertoires were generated with immunoSEQ multiplex PCR, while TCRdb's copy carries only in-frame clones and drops some. The sample consists of approximately 95,000 clones, 78% of them appearing once. Sequencing used PBMCs. This clonotype was obtained from a woman between 35 and 50 years old in good health and CMV-seropositive. The V and J genes are TRBV5-4 and TRBJ2-3, with 7 bases lining up with TRBD2. CDR3 DNA: TGTGCCAGCCGGGGACTAACAGATACGCAGTATTTT. Its translation: CASRGLTDTQYF.